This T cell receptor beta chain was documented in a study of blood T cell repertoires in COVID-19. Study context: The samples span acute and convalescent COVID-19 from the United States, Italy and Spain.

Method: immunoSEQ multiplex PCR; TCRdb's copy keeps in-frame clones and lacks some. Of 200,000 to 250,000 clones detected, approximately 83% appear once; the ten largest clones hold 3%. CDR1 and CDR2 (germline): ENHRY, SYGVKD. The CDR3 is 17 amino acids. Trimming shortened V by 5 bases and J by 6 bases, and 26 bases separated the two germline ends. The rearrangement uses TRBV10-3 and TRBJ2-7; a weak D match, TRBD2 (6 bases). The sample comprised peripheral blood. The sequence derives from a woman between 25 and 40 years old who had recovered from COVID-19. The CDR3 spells CAISSRDSKNSGGEQYF. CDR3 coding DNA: TGTGCCATCAGTTCCCGGGACTCGAAGAATTCTGGGGGCGAGCAGTACTTC.